This passage covers 15 T cell receptor beta chains from one sample sequenced in a study of blood T cell repertoires in COVID-19. Profiling relied on immunoSEQ multiplex PCR, and the TCRdb table lists in-frame clones only, not all of them. This table holds roughly 300,000 clones, around 87% found once. The sequenced sample was peripheral blood. The receptors were sampled from a woman aged 45-65 years who had recovered from COVID-19.

This clone was recorded only once. V usage is TRBV10-3 and J usage is TRBJ2-4, with a weak D call TRBD1 (6 bases). This CDR3 comprises 16 residues. Between the trimmed V and J ends, which lost 0 bases and 2 bases, there was a span of 11 bases. The germline CDR1 and CDR2 sequences are ENHRY and SYGVKD. The CDR3 is CAISESLGATKNIQYF. CDR3 DNA sequence: TGTGCCATCAGTGAGTCGCTGGGGGCGACCAAAAACATTCAGTACTTC.

The CDR3 region is CASSSNGNIYGYTF. CDR3 DNA: TGTGCCAGCAGTTCGAACGGGAATATCTATGGCTACACCTTC. This chain links TRBV11-1 with TRBJ1-2, with D unclear. Trimming removed 6 bases at V and 4 bases at J, with 15 bases between. Germline V gives CDR1 SGHAT, CDR2 FQDESV (reference sequence). The CDR3 is 14 amino acids. Filled out from reference TRBV11-1 and TRBJ1-2, the complete variable domain reads EAEVAQSPRYKITEKSQAVAFWCDPISGHATLYWYRQILGQGPELLVQFQDESVVDDSQLPKDRFSAERLKGVDSTLKIQPAELGDSAMYLCASSSNGNIYGYTFGSGTRLTVV.

The gene calls are TRBV2 and TRBJ2-7; 8 bases are shared with TRBD1. The junction had 11 bases not matched to a gene; V was cut back by 3 bases and J by 4 bases. The CDR3 length is 16 residues. From germline, CDR1 is SNHLY and CDR2 FYNNEI. DNA for the CDR3: TGTGCCAGCAGTGACAGGGGGCAGGGGATAGCGTACGAGCAGTACTTC. Protein product: CASSDRGQGIAYEQYF.

The J gene is TRBJ1-6, the V gene TRBV30; D gene ambiguous. This CDR3 is built from 18 residues. The V gene's germline CDR1 is GTSNPN and CDR2 SVGIG (reference sequence). The germline V and J ends were trimmed by 3 bases and 1 base, with 19 bases remaining between them. The chain's CDR3 is CAWSPTAGYKSYNSPLHF. The DNA of the CDR3 is TGTGCCTGGAGCCCCACCGCAGGATATAAATCCTATAATTCACCCCTCCACTTT.

This CDR3 reads CASSPNLARGDTQYF. CDR3 nucleotide sequence: TGTGCCAGCAGTCCGAACCTAGCCAGGGGGGATACGCAGTATTTT. The genes are TRBV28 and TRBJ2-3, with TRBD1 identical over 7 bases. Germline CDR1 is MDHEN and CDR2 is SYDVKM. This CDR3 contains 15 residues. V shed 5 bases, J shed 6 bases, and the junction held 11 bases outside the gene matches.

The gene calls are TRBV4-3 and TRBJ1-6; 8 bases fit TRBD1. Trimming cost V 3 bases and J 9 bases; bases outside gene matches: 7. The CDR3 is 15 amino acids. Germline V gene lookup returns CDR1 LGHNA and CDR2 YSLEER. The chain's CDR3 is CASSQNRGSVSPLHF. The DNA for the CDR3 is TGCGCCAGCAGCCAGAACAGGGGGTCGGTTTCACCCCTCCACTTT.

V and J are TRBV28 and TRBJ1-2; D remains unclear. V shed 3 bases and J shed 5 bases, with 13 bases lying between them. The CDR3 is made up of 14 amino acids. The germline CDR1 and CDR2 sequences are MDHEN and SYDVKM. In DNA, the CDR3 is TGTGCCAGCAGTTTCCCTGGAGTAGTTTATGGCTACACCTTC. It translates to CASSFPGVVYGYTF.

The chain is built from TRBV6-6 and TRBJ1-5, with D unresolved. The CDR3 covers 16 residues. Trimming removed 0 bases from V and 0 bases from J, with 9 bases in between. In germline, CDR1 is MNHNY, CDR2 SVGAGI (reference sequence). CDR3 loop: CASSYSAAYSNQPQHF. DNA of the CDR3: TGTGCCAGCAGTTACTCGGCGGCCTATAGCAATCAGCCCCAGCATTTT.

The chain is built from TRBV30 and TRBJ2-7; TRBD2 aligns across 10 bases. The length of the CDR3 is 15 residues. CDR1 is GTSNPN and CDR2 is SVGIG in the germline V gene (reference sequence). J lost 3 bases, V lost 0 bases, and 5 bases had no gene match. The CDR3, as DNA: TGTGCCTGGAGTGTAGGTCTAGCGGGAGTCTACGAGCAGTACTTC. This translates into CAWSVGLAGVYEQYF.

CDR3: CASSLIRTEDSPLHF. CDR3 nucleotide sequence: TGTGCCAGCAGTTTAATCCGGACAGAAGATTCACCCCTCCACTTT. The rearrangement links TRBV28 to TRBJ1-6; possible D gene TRBD1, 6 bases. Germline V lookup: CDR1 MDHEN, CDR2 SYDVKM. Trimming took 2 bases from V and 8 from J, leaving 13 bases between them. The CDR3 totals 15 residues.

The rearrangement joins TRBV20-1 to TRBJ2-7, with D possibly being TRBD2 (6 bases). There are 17 residues in the CDR3. Deletions cut 3 bases from V and 8 bases from J, with 29 bases between. Germline-derived CDR1 and CDR2 are DFQATT and SNEGSKA (reference sequence). CDR3 sequence (DNA): TGCAGTGCTAGTCGTGCTAGCGCAGTATCAGCTGCGGGCCAGCAGTACTTC. Translated: CSASRASAVSAAGQQYF.

In its sample, this clone was seen once. This chain uses TRBV30 with TRBJ1-6; TRBD1 might be the D (6 bases). Germline loops: CDR1 GTSNPN, CDR2 SVGIG (reference sequence). This CDR3 contains 18 residues. V lost 0 bases and J lost 7, with 22 bases in between. CDR3 in amino acids: CAWSVNFGSGTSNSPLHF. CDR3 coding DNA: TGTGCCTGGAGTGTAAACTTTGGTTCCGGGACATCGAATTCACCCCTCCACTTT.

This chain joins TRBV30 and TRBJ1-1, with a weak D call TRBD1 (6 bases). In germline, CDR1 is GTSNPN, CDR2 SVGIG (reference sequence). The germline V and J ends were trimmed by 3 bases and 0 bases, with 11 bases remaining between them. The CDR3 covers 14 residues. The CDR3 region has the DNA TGTGCCTGGAGGACGGACAGTTTGAACACTGAAGCTTTCTTT. This sequence encodes CAWRTDSLNTEAFF.

The chain recombines TRBV27 with TRBJ2-5, with D possibly being TRBD2 (5 bases). Germline CDR1 MNHEY, CDR2 SMNVEV (reference sequence). V was trimmed by 6 bases and J by 7 bases, leaving 18 bases between them. The CDR3 is 14 residues long. CDR3 region: CASRRADPAGTQYF. CDR3 DNA sequence: TGTGCCAGCAGGCGCGCCGACCCGGCGGGGACCCAGTACTTC.

The V gene is TRBV23-1, the J gene TRBJ2-5; D may be TRBD2 (6 bases). TRBV23-1 belongs to the ORF category, with a function that is uncertain. Deletions cut 9 bases from V and 4 bases from J, with 9 bases between. The CDR3 is 11 residues long. The DNA for the CDR3 is TGCGCCAGACGGGAGATAGAGACCCAGTACTTC. This gives the protein CARREIETQYF.